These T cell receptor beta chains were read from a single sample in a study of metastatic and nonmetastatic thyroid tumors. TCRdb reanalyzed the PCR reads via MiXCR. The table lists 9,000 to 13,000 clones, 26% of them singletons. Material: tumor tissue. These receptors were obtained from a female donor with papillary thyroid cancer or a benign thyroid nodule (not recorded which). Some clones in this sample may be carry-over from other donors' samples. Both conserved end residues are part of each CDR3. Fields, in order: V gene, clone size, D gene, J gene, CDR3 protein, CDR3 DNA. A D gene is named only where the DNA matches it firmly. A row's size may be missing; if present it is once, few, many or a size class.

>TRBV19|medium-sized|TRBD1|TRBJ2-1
CASMGTGGGLADLYNEQFF
TGTGCCAGTATGGGGACAGGGGGTGGGCTAGCGGATCTCTACAATGAGCAGTTCTTC
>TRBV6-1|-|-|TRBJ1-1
CASTLRGNTEAFF
TGTGCCAGCACGTTAAGAGGTAACACTGAAGCTTTCTTT
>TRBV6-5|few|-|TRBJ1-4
CASSYGAGSEKLFF
TGTGCCAGCAGTTACGGGGCAGGGTCTGAAAAACTGTTTTTT
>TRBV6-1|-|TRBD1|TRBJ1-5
CASSGTGGRQPQHF
TGTGCCAGCAGTGGTACAGGGGGCCGACAGCCCCAGCATTTT
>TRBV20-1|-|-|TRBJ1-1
CSATEQGDTEAFF
TGCAGTGCTACAGAACAGGGCGACACTGAAGCTTTCTTT
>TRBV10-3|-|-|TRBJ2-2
CAARSTNTGELLF
TGTGCCGCCCGAAGCACGAACACCGGGGAGCTGCTTTTT
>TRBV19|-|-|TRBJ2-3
CATDGASTDTQYF
TGTGCCACCGACGGAGCAAGCACAGATACGCAGTATTTT
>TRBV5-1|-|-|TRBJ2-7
CASSSGQSYEQYF
TGCGCCAGCAGCTCCGGACAGTCCTACGAGCAGTACTTC
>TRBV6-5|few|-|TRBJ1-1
CASSYSMSAGPGGAFF
TGTGCCAGCAGTTACTCGATGTCTGCGGGGCCTGGAGGAGCTTTCTTT
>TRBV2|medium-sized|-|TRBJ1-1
CASSEARVNTEAFF
TGTGCCAGCAGTGAGGCTAGGGTGAACACTGAAGCTTTCTTT
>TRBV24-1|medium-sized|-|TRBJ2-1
CATSGGSDASYNEQFF
TGTGCCACCAGTGGCGGTAGCGATGCCTCCTACAATGAGCAGTTCTTC
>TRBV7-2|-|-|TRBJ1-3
CASSLGLGNTIYF
TGTGCCAGCAGCTTAGGGCTAGGAAACACCATATATTTT
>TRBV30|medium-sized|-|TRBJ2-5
CAWSVGGRGKETQYF
TGTGCCTGGAGTGTAGGAGGGAGGGGGAAAGAGACCCAGTACTTC
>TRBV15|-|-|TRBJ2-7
CATSRGATGEEQYF
TGTGCCACCAGCAGAGGTGCAACAGGTGAGGAGCAGTACTTC
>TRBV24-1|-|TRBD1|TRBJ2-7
CATRQGADYEQYF
TGTGCCACCCGACAGGGGGCCGACTACGAGCAGTACTTC
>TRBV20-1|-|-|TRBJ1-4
CSARLPTNEKLFF
TGCAGTGCTAGGTTACCAACTAATGAAAAACTGTTTTTT
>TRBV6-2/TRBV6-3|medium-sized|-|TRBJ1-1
CASSSAEPNTEAFF
TGTGCCAGCAGTTCCGCGGAGCCTAACACTGAAGCTTTCTTT
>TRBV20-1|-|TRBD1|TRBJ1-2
CNPGQGAAGYTF
TGCAACCCGGGACAGGGGGCGGCTGGCTACACCTTC
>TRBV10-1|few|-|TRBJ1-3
CASSGSSSGNTIYF
TGCGCCAGCAGTGGGTCCAGCTCTGGAAACACCATATATTTT
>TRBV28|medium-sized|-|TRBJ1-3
CASSFRAGTLYF
TGTGCCAGCAGTTTTCGTGCCGGGACACTGTATTTT
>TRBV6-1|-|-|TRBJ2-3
CASGEPGTDTQYF
TGTGCCAGCGGGGAGCCCGGCACAGATACGCAGTATTTT
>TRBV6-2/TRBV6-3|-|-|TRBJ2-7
CASNNPRSLNEQYF
TGTGCCAGCAATAACCCTCGGAGTCTGAACGAGCAGTACTTC
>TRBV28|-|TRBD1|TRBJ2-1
CASSFPMWGQRDYNEQFF
TGTGCCAGCAGTTTTCCCATGTGGGGACAGAGAGACTACAATGAGCAGTTCTTC
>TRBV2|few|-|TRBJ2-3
CASRLATDTQYF
TGTGCCAGCAGGCTAGCGACAGATACGCAGTATTTT
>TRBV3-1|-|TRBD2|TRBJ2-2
CASSQGLGRGPPTGELFF
TGTGCCAGCAGCCAAGGGTTGGGGAGGGGCCCTCCCACCGGGGAGCTGTTTTTT
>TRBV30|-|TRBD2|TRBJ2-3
CAWSYSFDSPGGTDTQYF
TGTGCCTGGAGTTATTCTTTCGACAGCCCGGGGGGGACAGATACGCAGTATTTT
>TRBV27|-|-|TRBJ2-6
CASSPLGVSGANVLTF
TGTGCCAGCAGCCCTTTGGGGGTCTCTGGGGCCAACGTCCTGACTTTC
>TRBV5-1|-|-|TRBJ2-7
CASSLGHGYEQYF
TGCGCCAGCAGCTTGGGGCACGGCTACGAGCAGTACTTC
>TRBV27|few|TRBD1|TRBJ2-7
CASSRPGQGVGQYF
TGTGCCAGCAGTAGACCGGGACAGGGGGTTGGGCAGTACTTC
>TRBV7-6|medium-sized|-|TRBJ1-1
CASRNSDTEAFF
TGTGCCAGCCGGAACTCGGACACTGAAGCTTTCTTT
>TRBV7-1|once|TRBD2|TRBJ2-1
CASSSFQWLAGGPRNEQFF
TGTGCCAGCAGCTCTTTCCAGTGGTTGGCGGGAGGGCCACGGAATGAGCAGTTCTTC
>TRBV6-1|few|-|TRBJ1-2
CASSEGQAKNYGYTF
TGTGCCAGCAGTGAAGGACAGGCAAAAAACTATGGCTACACCTTC
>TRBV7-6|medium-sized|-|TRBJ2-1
CASSLAGAGLYNEQFF
TGTGCCAGCAGCTTAGCCGGGGCGGGCCTATACAATGAGCAGTTCTTC
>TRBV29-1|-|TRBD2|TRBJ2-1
CSLKGGSVDEQFF
TGCAGCCTGAAGGGCGGGAGTGTTGATGAGCAGTTCTTC
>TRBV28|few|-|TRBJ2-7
CASSSSGGPYEQYF
TGTGCCAGCAGCTCCTCTGGCGGACCCTACGAGCAGTACTTC
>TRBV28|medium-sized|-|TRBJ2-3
CASRTPGRLSTDTQYF
TGTGCCAGCAGGACCCCCGGGCGACTATCCACAGATACGCAGTATTTT
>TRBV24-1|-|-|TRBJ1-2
CATSDQYGYTF
TGTGCCACCAGTGACCAATATGGCTACACCTTC
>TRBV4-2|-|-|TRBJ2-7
CASSQEGWSEQYF
TGTGCCAGCAGCCAAGAGGGGTGGTCCGAGCAGTACTTC
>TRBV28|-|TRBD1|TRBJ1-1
CASSSEDRGITEAFF
TGTGCCAGCAGTTCCGAGGACAGGGGAATCACTGAAGCTTTCTTT
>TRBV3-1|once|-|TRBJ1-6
CASSRADSPLHF
TGTGCCAGCAGCCGGGCAGATTCACCCCTCCACTTT
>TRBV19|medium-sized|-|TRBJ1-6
CASSIDVSYLRSPLHF
TGTGCCAGTAGTATAGATGTGAGTTACCTACGTTCACCCCTCCACTTT
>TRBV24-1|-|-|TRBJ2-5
CATSGQGQETQYF
TGTGCCACCAGTGGGCAGGGCCAAGAGACCCAGTACTTC
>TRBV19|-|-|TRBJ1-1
CASFRENTEAFF
TGTGCCAGTTTCCGGGAGAACACTGAAGCTTTCTTT
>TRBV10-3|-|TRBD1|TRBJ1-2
CASSLQGGPYGYTF
TGTGCCAGCAGTTTACAGGGGGGACCTTATGGCTACACCTTC
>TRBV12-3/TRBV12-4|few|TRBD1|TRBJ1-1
CASSDSGGRHEAFF
TGTGCCAGCAGCGACTCAGGGGGCCGCCATGAAGCTTTCTTT
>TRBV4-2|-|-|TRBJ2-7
CASSQAQGSYEQYF
TGTGCCAGCAGCCAAGCTCAAGGGTCCTACGAGCAGTACTTC
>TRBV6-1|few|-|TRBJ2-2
CASSRGLLNTGELFF
TGTGCCAGCAGCCGGGGACTTCTGAACACCGGGGAGCTGTTTTTT
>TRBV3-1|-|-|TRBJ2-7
CASAQGIYEQYF
TGTGCCAGCGCCCAGGGAATCTACGAGCAGTACTTC
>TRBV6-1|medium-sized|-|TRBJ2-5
CASTNRGGSPETQYF
TGTGCCAGCACCAACCGCGGGGGCTCCCCGGAGACCCAGTACTTC
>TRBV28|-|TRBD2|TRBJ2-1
CASTLTSGGKKEQFF
TGTGCCAGCACCTTGACTAGCGGGGGGAAGAAGGAGCAGTTCTTC
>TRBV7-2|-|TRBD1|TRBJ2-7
CASSSRTGAYEQYF
TGTGCCAGCAGCAGCAGGACAGGGGCCTACGAGCAGTACTTC
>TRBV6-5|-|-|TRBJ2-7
CASSYGSLYEQYF
TGTGCCAGCAGTTACGGCAGCCTCTACGAGCAGTACTTC
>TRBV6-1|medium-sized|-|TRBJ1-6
CASSSQGAYNSPLHF
TGTGCCAGCAGTTCACAGGGCGCCTATAATTCACCCCTCCACTTT